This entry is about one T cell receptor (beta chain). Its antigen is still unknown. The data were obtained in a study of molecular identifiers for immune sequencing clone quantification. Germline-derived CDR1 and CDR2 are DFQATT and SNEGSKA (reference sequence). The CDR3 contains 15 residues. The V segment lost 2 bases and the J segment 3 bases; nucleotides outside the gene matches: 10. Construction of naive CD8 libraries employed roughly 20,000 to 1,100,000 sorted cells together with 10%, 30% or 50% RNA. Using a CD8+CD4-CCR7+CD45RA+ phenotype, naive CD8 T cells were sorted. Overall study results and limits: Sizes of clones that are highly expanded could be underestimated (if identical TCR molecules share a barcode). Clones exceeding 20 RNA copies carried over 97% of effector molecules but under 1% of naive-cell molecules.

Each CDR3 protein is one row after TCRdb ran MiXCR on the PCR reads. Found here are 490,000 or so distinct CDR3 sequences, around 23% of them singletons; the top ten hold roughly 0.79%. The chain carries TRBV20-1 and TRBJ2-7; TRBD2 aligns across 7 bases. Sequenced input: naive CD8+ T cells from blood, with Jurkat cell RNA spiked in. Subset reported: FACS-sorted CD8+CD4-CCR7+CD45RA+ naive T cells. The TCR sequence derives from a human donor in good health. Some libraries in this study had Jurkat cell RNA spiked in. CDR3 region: CSARSVASGIYEQYF. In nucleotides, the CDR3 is TGCAGTGCTAGATCCGTCGCTAGCGGTATCTACGAGCAGTACTTC.